The present TCR beta chain was sequenced within a study of response to subunit inactivated influenza vaccine. Using its own MiXCR run on the RT-PCR reads, TCRdb lists one record per CDR3 protein. The sample holds 600,000 to 700,000 distinct CDR3 sequences, about 14% seen once. Study observations and caveats: Only a handful of new T cells, the authors suggested, are recruited with each seasonal influenza vaccination.

Unmatched junction bases numbered 7, after V lost 5 bases and J lost 0 bases. Germline lookup yields CDR1 SGHAT and CDR2 FQNNGV. This CDR3 is built from 15 residues. There are a few counts of this clonotype. As yet, its antigen is unknown. The chain recombines TRBV11-2 with TRBJ2-7; TRBD1 agrees at 7 bases. The clonotype was recovered from a man aged 50 to 59 who received an inactivated influenza vaccine. The source material was PBMCs from blood, sampled about 14 days before vaccination. The CDR3 DNA sequence: TGTGCCAGCAGCCGGCCCGGGACAGACTCCTACGAGCAGTACTTC. Amino acids: CASSRPGTDSYEQYF.